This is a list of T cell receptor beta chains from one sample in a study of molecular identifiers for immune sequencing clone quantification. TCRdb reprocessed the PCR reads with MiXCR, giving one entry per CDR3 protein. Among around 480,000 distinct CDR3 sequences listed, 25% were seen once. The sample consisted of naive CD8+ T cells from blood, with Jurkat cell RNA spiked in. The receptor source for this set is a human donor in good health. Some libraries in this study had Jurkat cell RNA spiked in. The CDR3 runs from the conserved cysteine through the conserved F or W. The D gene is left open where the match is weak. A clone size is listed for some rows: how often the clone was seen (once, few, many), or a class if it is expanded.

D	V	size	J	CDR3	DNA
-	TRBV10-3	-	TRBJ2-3	CAISEQGPATDTQYF	TGTGCCATCAGTGAACAAGGGCCAGCCACAGATACGCAGTATTTT
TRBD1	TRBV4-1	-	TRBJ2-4	CASSQEGQAFVKNIQYF	TGCGCCAGCAGCCAAGAGGGACAGGCCTTCGTCAAAAACATTCAGTACTTC
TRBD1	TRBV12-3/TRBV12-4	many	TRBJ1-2	CASSATGTGSGGYTF	TGTGCCAGCAGTGCCACCGGGACAGGGTCTGGAGGCTACACCTTC
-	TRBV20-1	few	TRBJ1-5	CSARVPDGWQPQHF	TGCAGTGCTAGAGTACCAGACGGTTGGCAGCCCCAGCATTTT
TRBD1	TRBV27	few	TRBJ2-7	CASSPQGAGHEQYF	TGTGCCAGCAGTCCACAGGGGGCAGGTCACGAGCAGTACTTC
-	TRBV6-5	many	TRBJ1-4	CASSYRGNEKLFF	TGTGCCAGCAGTTATCGGGGAAATGAAAAACTGTTTTTT
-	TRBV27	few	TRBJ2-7	CASSFILAQGEQYF	TGTGCCAGCAGTTTCATCCTAGCCCAGGGGGAGCAGTACTTC
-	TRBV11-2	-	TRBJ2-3	CASSLDLVASSTDTQYF	TGTGCCAGCAGCTTAGATCTGGTGGCCTCTAGCACAGATACGCAGTATTTT
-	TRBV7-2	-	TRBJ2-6	CASSLAGDHNVLTF	TGTGCCAGCAGCTTAGCAGGGGATCATAACGTCCTGACTTTC
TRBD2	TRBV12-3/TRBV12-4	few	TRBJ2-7	CASSSLAGGPLEQYF	TGTGCCAGCAGTTCCCTAGCGGGGGGTCCGCTCGAGCAGTACTTC
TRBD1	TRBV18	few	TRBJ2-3	CASSPVATGGVTSTDTQYF	TGTGCCAGCTCTCCAGTCGCCACAGGGGGTGTAACTAGCACAGATACGCAGTATTTT
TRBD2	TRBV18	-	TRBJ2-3	CASSPTSGGAHSTDTQYF	TGTGCCAGCTCACCAACTAGCGGGGGGGCCCATAGCACAGATACGCAGTATTTT
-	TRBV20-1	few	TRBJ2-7	CSARGPGLSYEQYF	TGCAGTGCTAGAGGTCCAGGCTTATCCTACGAGCAGTACTTC
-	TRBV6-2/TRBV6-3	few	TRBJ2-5	CASSYGPYQETQYF	TGTGCCAGCAGTTACGGACCCTACCAAGAGACCCAGTACTTC
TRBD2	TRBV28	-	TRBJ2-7	CASSPGLAGTHEQYF	TGTGCCAGCAGTCCCGGACTAGCGGGAACCCACGAGCAGTACTTC
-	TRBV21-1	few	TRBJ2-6	CASTRRWRGVGSGANVLTF	-
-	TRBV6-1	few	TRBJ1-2	CASSQVLNSNYGYTF	TGTGCCAGCAGTCAAGTTCTGAATAGTAACTATGGCTACACCTTC
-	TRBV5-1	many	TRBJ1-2	CASSLLSSAYGYTF	TGCGCCAGCAGCTTGCTATCGTCGGCCTATGGCTACACCTTC
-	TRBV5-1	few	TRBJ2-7	CASSVEPGTGGLEQYF	TGCGCCAGCAGCGTAGAACCCGGGACCGGGGGCCTCGAGCAGTACTTC
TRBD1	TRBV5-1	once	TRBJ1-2	CASSSGTGHNSYGYSF	TGCGCCAGCAGCTCCGGGACAGGGCACAATTCTTATGGCTACAGCTTC
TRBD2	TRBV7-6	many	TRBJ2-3	CASSLNSGSADTQYF	TGTGCCAGCAGCTTGAATAGCGGGAGCGCAGATACGCAGTATTTT